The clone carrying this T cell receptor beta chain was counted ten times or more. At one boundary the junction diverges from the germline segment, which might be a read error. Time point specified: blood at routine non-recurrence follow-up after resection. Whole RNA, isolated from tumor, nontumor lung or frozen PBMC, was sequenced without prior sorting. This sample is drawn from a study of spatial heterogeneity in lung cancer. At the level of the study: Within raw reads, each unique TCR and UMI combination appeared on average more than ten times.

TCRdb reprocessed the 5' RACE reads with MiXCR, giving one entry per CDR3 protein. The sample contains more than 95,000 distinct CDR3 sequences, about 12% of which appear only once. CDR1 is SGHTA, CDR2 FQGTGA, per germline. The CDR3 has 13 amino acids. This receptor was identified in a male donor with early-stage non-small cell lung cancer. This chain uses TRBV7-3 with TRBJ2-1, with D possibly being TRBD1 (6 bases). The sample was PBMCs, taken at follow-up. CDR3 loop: CASSLQGYNEQFF. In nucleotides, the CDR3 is TGCGCCAGCAGTTTGCAGGGGTACAATGAGCAGTTCTTC.